This TCR beta chain was sequenced during a study of blood T cell repertoires in COVID-19. Study background: The study drew acute and convalescent COVID-19 samples from the United States, Italy and Spain. T cells, B-cell-depleted T cells, or PBMCs supplied cDNA or gDNA.

Authors' methods: From reference gene primer amplification, estimates of nucleated cell counts were derived. Here immunoSEQ multiplex PCR was the method, and the copy in TCRdb shows in-frame clones only, minus some. Clone size and the V and J calls come from that table; the DNA yielded D and trimming. The sample lists 110,000 or so clones; 85% to 90% were seen once. Sample: peripheral blood. This TCR derives from a woman aged 50 to 65 with acute or convalescent COVID-19.

CDR3 sequence (DNA): TGTGCCAGTAGTACCTCTAGCGGGGAATACAATGAGCAGTTCTTC. This translates into CASSTSSGEYNEQFF. The chain employs TRBV19 and TRBJ2-1, with 9 bases fitting TRBD2. V dropped 4 bases and J dropped 4; count of bases not matched to a gene: 5. The CDR3 runs to 15 residues. Germline V CDR1 and CDR2: LNHDA, SQIVND (reference sequence).